Each of the 29 T cell receptor beta chains below was sequenced from the same sample in a study of blood T cell repertoires in COVID-19. TCRdb's table, derived via immunoSEQ multiplex PCR, lists solely in-frame clones and lacks some. This sample has about 80,000 clones, with 70% to 90% found just once. Sequencing was performed on peripheral blood. The source is a man aged 30-40 years with acute or convalescent COVID-19.

The rearrangement uses TRBV24-1 and TRBJ2-1; the D gene is possibly TRBD2 (6 bases). Trimming removed 9 bases at V and 8 bases at J, with 10 bases between. The CDR3 is 11 residues long. CDR1 is KGHDR and CDR2 is SFDVKD in the germline V gene. This CDR3 is CATAAGYEQFF. The CDR3 DNA reads as TGTGCCACCGCCGCGGGGTATGAGCAGTTCTTC.

This chain connects TRBV18 to TRBJ2-7, with D uncertain. Germline V gene sequence: CDR1 KGHSH, CDR2 LQKENI. The CDR3 consists of 14 residues. Trimming stripped 6 bases from V and 1 base from J, with 13 bases between. The CDR3, as DNA: TGTGCCAGCTCCCCCCACGACACGTCCTACGAGCAGTACTTC. This sequence encodes CASSPHDTSYEQYF.

The chain couples TRBV19 to TRBJ1-5, with D possibly being TRBD1 (6 bases). CDR1 and CDR2 from the germline V gene are LNHDA and SQIVND (reference sequence). The CDR3 covers 17 residues. The ends were cut back, 3 bases at V and 0 bases at J, with 15 bases in the middle. The CDR3 loop reads CASSMVLGHLSNQPQHF. The CDR3 DNA is TGTGCCAGTAGTATGGTCTTGGGACACCTTAGCAATCAGCCCCAGCATTTT.

A few counts support this clone. The gene calls are TRBV7-9 and TRBJ2-7; TRBD1 aligns across 8 bases. The CDR3 has 15 amino acids. V lost 0 bases, J lost 3 bases, and 4 bases stayed unmatched. The germline V gene has CDR1 SEHNR and CDR2 FQNEAQ (reference sequence). CDR3 amino acids: CASSLATGEVYEQYF. The CDR3 bases are TGTGCCAGCAGCTTAGCGACAGGGGAGGTCTACGAGCAGTACTTC.

The chain couples TRBV28 to TRBJ1-5; possible D gene TRBD1, 6 bases. CDR1 and CDR2 from the germline V gene are MDHEN and SYDVKM. V lost 3 bases and J 3 bases, leaving 18 bases between the germline ends. The CDR3 contains 17 residues. CDR3 sequence (DNA): TGTGCCAGCAGTTTTCTCTACGGGGGGGGCCTCAATCAGCCCCAGCATTTT. Its protein product is CASSFLYGGGLNQPQHF.

The rearrangement joins TRBV12-3 or TRBV12-4 to TRBJ1-5; no clear D. CDR3 size: 13 residues. Trimming removed 3 bases from V and 3 bases from J, with 6 bases in between. Written as DNA, the CDR3 is TGTGCCAGCAGTTTTGACTCCAATCAGCCCCAGCATTTT. Protein sequence: CASSFDSNQPQHF.

This clone was seen just once. CDR3 in amino acids: CASSTGGRSARTSTDTQYF. DNA for the CDR3: TGTGCCAGCAGCACGGGCGGGCGCTCGGCCCGTACTAGCACAGATACGCAGTATTTT. The chain employs TRBV5-4 and TRBJ2-3; tentative D call: TRBD2 (5 bases). The CDR3 is 19 residues long. Between the trimmed V and J ends, which lost 4 bases and 0 bases, there was a span of 24 bases. Germline assignment: CDR1 SGHNT and CDR2 YYREEE (reference sequence).

V and J are TRBV5-1 and TRBJ2-1; possible D gene TRBD2, 6 bases. The V and J ends lost 0 bases and 1 base respectively, with 11 bases between them. CDR1 and CDR2 (germline): SGHRS, YFSETQ. This CDR3 is built from 16 residues. The DNA for the CDR3 is TGCGCCAGCAGCTTGGACCTTGCGGGATCCTACAATGAGCAGTTCTTC. Residues: CASSLDLAGSYNEQFF.

This rearrangement joins TRBV6-4 to TRBJ2-2, with a weak D call TRBD2 (6 bases). The V and J ends lost 6 bases and 6 bases respectively, with 11 bases between them. Germline CDR1 MRHNA, CDR2 SNTAGT. This CDR3 comprises 13 residues. The CDR3 bases are TGTGCCAGCAGCGCTGGAGGGGCCGGGGAGCTGTTTTTT. Protein product: CASSAGGAGELFF.

CDR3 nucleotides: TGTGCCACCAGTGATTCCCGGACAGGGGGTACTCAGCCCCAGCATTTT. Protein: CATSDSRTGGTQPQHF. J is TRBJ1-5 and V is TRBV24-1, with 10 bases fitting TRBD1. The V gene's germline CDR1 is KGHDR and CDR2 SFDVKD. This CDR3 region has 16 residues. Losses at the gene ends were 2 bases for V and 6 bases for J; bases not matched to a gene: 6.

V is TRBV18 and J is TRBJ1-3; a weak D match, TRBD1 (5 bases). Trimming took off 2 bases at V and 4 bases at J, with 12 bases between the two ends. The CDR3 is 15 residues long. CDR1 is KGHSH and CDR2 is LQKENI in the germline V gene. CDR3 in DNA: TGTGCCAGCTCACCAGAGGCAGGGCGGGGAAACACCATATATTTT. Residues: CASSPEAGRGNTIYF.

This chain uses TRBV19 with TRBJ2-2; tentative D call: TRBD1 (6 bases). The CDR3 length is 16 residues. Trimming pared 7 bases from V and 4 bases from J, leaving 19 bases between. Germline values: CDR1 LNHDA, CDR2 SQIVND (reference sequence). The CDR3 region is CASISRGGDITGELFF. In DNA, the CDR3 is TGTGCCAGTATCTCGCGTGGGGGCGATATCACCGGGGAGCTGTTTTTT.

V is TRBV12-3 or TRBV12-4 and J is TRBJ1-1; no firm D call. V was clipped by 10 bases and J by 0 bases, with 12 bases between them. The CDR3 sequence is 13 residues long. The CDR3 nucleotides read TGTGCCACCTCCCCCCCTATGAACACTGAAGCTTTCTTT. It codes for CATSPPMNTEAFF.

The gene calls are TRBV9 and TRBJ2-7; TRBD2 aligns across 11 bases. Trimming cost V 3 bases and J 6 bases; bases outside gene matches: 5. This CDR3 region has 14 residues. Germline V gene lookup returns CDR1 SGDLS and CDR2 YYNGEE. CDR3 coding DNA: TGTGCCAGCAGCGGGACTCTAGCGGGGGGCGAGCAGTACTTC. It yields the protein CASSGTLAGGEQYF. The full variable domain, in which reference TRBV9 and TRBJ2-7 provide the parts outside the CDR3, is DSGVTQTPKHLITATGQRVTLRCSPRSGDLSVYWYQQSLDQGLQFLIQYYNGEERAKGNILERFSAQQFPDLHSELNLSSLELGDSALYFCASSGTLAGGEQYFGPGTRLTVT.

Only one count was recorded for this clone. V is TRBV2 and J is TRBJ2-1; 8 nucleotides agree with TRBD2. The V gene's germline CDR1 is SNHLY and CDR2 FYNNEI. V gave up 7 bases and J gave up 6 bases; unmatched junction bases: 11. The CDR3 is 15 residues long. CDR3 bases: TGTGCCAGCAAGGTGTGGACTAGCAATCCCAATGAGCAGTTCTTC. It is translated as CASKVWTSNPNEQFF.

The chain recombines TRBV29-1 with TRBJ2-2; D uncertain. Germline loops: CDR1 SQVTM, CDR2 ANQGSEA. This CDR3 has 12 residues. Trimming cost V 6 bases and J 4 bases, with 9 bases left between them. In nucleotides, the CDR3 is TGCAGCGTCGGGTACATCACCGGGGAGCTGTTTTTT. As protein: CSVGYITGELFF.

CDR3 sequence reads: CSVETGRGGLSGANVLTF. In nucleotides, the CDR3 is TGCAGCGTTGAAACGGGCAGAGGGGGTCTCTCTGGGGCCAACGTCCTGACTTTC. This chain connects TRBV29-1 to TRBJ2-6; tentative D call: TRBD1 (6 bases). Germline CDR1 reads SQVTM; CDR2 reads ANQGSEA. The CDR3 consists of 18 residues. Trimming took off 2 bases at V and 0 bases at J, with 17 bases between the two ends.

This clone was seen a single time. The chain combines TRBV11-2 with TRBJ2-7, with 10 bases that match TRBD1. Germline assignment: CDR1 SGHAT and CDR2 FQNNGV. The CDR3 sequence is 14 residues long. Trimming cost V 5 bases and J 4 bases; bases outside gene matches: 5. The CDR3 reads CASSLRDRGYEQYF. CDR3 DNA sequence: TGTGCCAGCAGCCTCCGGGACAGGGGATACGAGCAGTACTTC.

This chain uses TRBV4-2 with TRBJ2-1; TRBD2 matches at 12 bases. The germline gives CDR1 LGHNA, CDR2 YNFKEQ. V lost 0 bases, J lost 7 bases, and 7 bases stayed unmatched. The CDR3 covers 17 residues. CDR3: CASSQEYILAGGNEQFF. Here the CDR3 DNA reads TGTGCCAGCAGCCAAGAGTATATACTAGCGGGAGGAAATGAGCAGTTCTTC.

This chain links TRBV13 with TRBJ2-3; D uncertain. Germline values: CDR1 PRHDT, CDR2 FYEKMQ (reference sequence). Trimming removed 1 base from V and 6 bases from J, with 8 bases in between. The CDR3 loop spans 13 amino acids. The CDR3 loop is CASSLATRDTQYF. The CDR3 DNA is TGTGCCAGCAGCTTAGCCACTCGGGATACGCAGTATTTT.

V gene TRBV6-2 or TRBV6-3 combines with J gene TRBJ2-2; 10 bases match TRBD2. V was clipped by 0 bases and J by 3 bases; unmatched bases: 4. This CDR3 contains 17 residues. The germline CDR1 and CDR2 sequences are MNHEY and SVGEGT. The CDR3 DNA sequence: TGTGCCAGCAGTTACTCCCAGCGGGAGGGATACACCGGGGAGCTGTTTTTT. It specifies CASSYSQREGYTGELFF.

The chain couples TRBV19 to TRBJ1-5; 7 bases map to TRBD1. The CDR3 sequence is 14 residues long. Per the germline V gene, CDR1 is LNHDA and CDR2 is SQIVND (reference sequence). V lost 10 bases and J lost 2; bases outside the gene matches: 8. The DNA of the CDR3 is TGTGCCACCTCGACAGGGCAAGGCAATCAGCCCCAGCATTTT. Protein: CATSTGQGNQPQHF.

The chain employs TRBV5-5 and TRBJ2-7, with 10 bases identical to TRBD2. The CDR3 totals 16 residues. The J segment lost 2 bases and the V segment lost 1 base, leaving 6 bases of the junction unmatched. Germline V gene lookup returns CDR1 SGHKS and CDR2 YYEKEE (reference sequence). CDR3 amino acids: CASSLTGTSEAYEQYF. The DNA of the CDR3 is TGTGCCAGCAGCTTGACGGGGACTAGCGAGGCCTACGAGCAGTACTTC.

V gene TRBV30 combines with J gene TRBJ1-6; no clear D gene. This CDR3 comprises 13 residues. V lost 5 bases, J lost 5 bases, and 10 bases lay in between. Germline CDR1 is GTSNPN and CDR2 is SVGIG (reference sequence). CDR3 nucleotides: TGTGCCTGGGGTGATACGGATAATTCACCCCTCCACTTT. Translated: CAWGDTDNSPLHF.

The chain couples TRBV28 to TRBJ1-5; possible D gene TRBD1, 5 bases. Germline V gene lookup returns CDR1 MDHEN and CDR2 SYDVKM. The V end lost 4 bases, the J end lost 6 bases, and 16 bases lay between the germline ends. CDR3 length: 15 residues. CDR3 bases: TGTGCCAGCAGTTCCCGAGGCAGGGCGACTCAGCCCCAGCATTTT. It translates to CASSSRGRATQPQHF.

The chain links TRBV7-2 to TRBJ2-7, with 7 bases fitting TRBD1. The CDR3 has 15 residues. V was pared by 2 bases and J by 0 bases, with 4 bases of the junction left unmatched. Germline lookup yields CDR1 SGHTA and CDR2 FQGNSA. CDR3 loop: CASSLMGQSSYEQYF. CDR3 sequence (DNA): TGTGCCAGCAGCTTAATGGGACAGAGCTCCTACGAGCAGTACTTC. Using reference TRBV7-2 and TRBJ2-7 for the parts outside the CDR3, the full variable domain is GAGVSQSPSNKVTEKGKDVELRCDPISGHTALYWYRQSLGQGLEFLIYFQGNSAPDKSGLPSDRFSAERTGGSVSTLTIQRTQQEDSAVYLCASSLMGQSSYEQYFGPGTRLTVT.

The chain links TRBV27 to TRBJ2-7, with 12 bases matching TRBD2. There are 17 residues in the CDR3. Trimming removed 5 bases from V and 4 bases from J; junction bases left unmatched: 12. Germline V gives CDR1 MNHEY, CDR2 SMNVEV (reference sequence). The CDR3 DNA reads TGTGCCAGCAGTAGGCAGAGGACTAGCGGGATGCAATACGAGCAGTACTTC. Protein product: CASSRQRTSGMQYEQYF.

This sequence joins TRBV5-1 and TRBJ2-2, with D possibly being TRBD1 (5 bases). CDR3 length: 17 residues. V was clipped by 0 bases and J by 3 bases, with 15 bases between them. The germline V gene encodes CDR1 SGHRS and CDR2 YFSETQ. The CDR3 protein is CASSLAPVTEYTGELFF. The CDR3 coding sequence is TGCGCCAGCAGCTTGGCCCCTGTGACAGAGTACACCGGGGAGCTGTTTTTT.

Here the CDR3 reads CASSQAWGGNTEAFF. The CDR3 nucleotides read TGTGCCAGCAGCCAAGCATGGGGGGGAAACACTGAAGCTTTCTTT. The chain employs TRBV3-1 (or the pseudogene TRBV3-2) and TRBJ1-1; tentative D call: TRBD1 (5 bases). V shed 1 base and J shed 2 bases, with 11 bases lying between them. The CDR3 contains 15 residues. Germline V CDR1 and CDR2: LGHDT, YNNKEL (reference sequence).